These 21 T cell receptor beta chains originate from one sample sequenced in a study of T-cell memory formation after mild COVID-19. A single record per CDR3 protein comes from TCRdb applying MiXCR to the 5' RACE reads. The sample includes roughly 620,000 distinct CDR3 sequences, about a sixth of them seen just once. The sequenced sample consisted of PBMCs or a T cell subset sorted from them (not recorded which). These receptor sequences come from an adult woman who had mild COVID-19 (a few samples of this study predate the infection). Cell type and time point are not known.

The V gene is TRBV6-1, the J gene TRBJ2-7; 8 bases match TRBD1. Germline CDR1 MNHNS, CDR2 SASEGT. This CDR3 region has 13 residues. V shed 9 bases, J shed 5 bases, and the junction held 9 bases outside the gene matches. DNA for the CDR3: TGTGCCAGTACGACAGGGGTTCTGAACGAGCAGTACTTC. This translates into CASTTGVLNEQYF.

The chain uses TRBV20-1 and TRBJ2-5, with TRBD2 matching 10 bases. J gave up 0 bases and V 4 bases, and 5 bases lay outside the gene matches. Germline V gene lookup returns CDR1 DFQATT and CDR2 SNEGSKA (reference sequence). The CDR3 is 15 residues long. DNA of the CDR3: TGCAGTGCTATAGGGACTAGCGAGTACCAAGAGACCCAGTACTTC. This encodes CSAIGTSEYQETQYF.

CDR3 coding DNA: TGTGCCAGCAGTCTGGACAGAATCTATGGCTACACCTTC. Amino acids: CASSLDRIYGYTF. The chain recombines TRBV12-3 or TRBV12-4 with TRBJ1-2; a weak D match, TRBD1 (6 bases). This CDR3 has 13 amino acids. Trimming took off 5 bases at V and 4 bases at J, with 11 bases between the two ends.

This clonotype was seen many times. This rearrangement joins TRBV24-1 to TRBJ2-2; unclear D gene. The CDR3 loop spans 13 amino acids. CDR1 and CDR2 (germline): KGHDR, SFDVKD. V dropped 9 bases and J dropped 1 base, with 8 bases sitting between them. The CDR3 sequence is CATGQLNTGELFF. The CDR3 DNA reads as TGTGCCACCGGGCAGCTGAACACCGGGGAGCTGTTTTTT.

This chain connects TRBV5-6 to TRBJ2-1; D is perhaps TRBD2 (5 bases). Germline V gene data show CDR1 as SGHDT and CDR2 as YYEEEE. The CDR3 has 11 amino acids. V lost 3 bases to trimming and J lost 7 bases, with 5 bases between them. The CDR3 coding sequence is TGTGCCAGCAGCTGGAGGAATGAGCAGTTCTTC. This encodes CASSWRNEQFF.

This clonotype appeared a few times. The rearrangement uses TRBV7-9 and TRBJ2-3; a possible D gene is TRBD2 (7 bases). Germline CDR1 is SEHNR and CDR2 is FQNEAQ (reference sequence). V was clipped by 1 base and J by 7 bases, with 21 bases between them. This CDR3 is 17 amino acids long. This CDR3 is CASSLDGGTLNRNTQYF. CDR3 DNA sequence: TGTGCCAGCAGCTTAGACGGGGGGACACTCAATCGAAATACGCAGTATTTT.

V is TRBV4-1 and J is TRBJ1-1, with 9 bases fitting TRBD1. The ends lost 2 bases at V and 5 bases at J; junction bases unmatched: 3. The CDR3 runs to 14 residues. CDR1 and CDR2 from the germline V gene are MGHRA and YSYEKL. CDR3 sequence (DNA): TGCGCCAGCAGCCAACCGGGACAGGGAACTGAAGCTTTCTTT. Translation gives CASSQPGQGTEAFF.

The chain's CDR3 is CASKNDGFNSGNTIYF. CDR3 bases: TGTGCCAGCAAAAACGACGGGTTTAACTCTGGAAACACCATATATTTT. The chain uses TRBV6-5 and TRBJ1-3, with unresolved D. The germline V gene has CDR1 MNHEY and CDR2 SVGAGI. V lost 7 bases to trimming and J lost 0 bases, with 16 bases between them. There are 16 residues in the CDR3.

The chain recombines TRBV27 with TRBJ2-7; 7 bases map to TRBD2. The V segment lost 0 bases and the J segment 7 bases; nucleotides outside the gene matches: 6. Germline CDR1 is MNHEY and CDR2 is SMNVEV (reference sequence). The CDR3 is 14 residues long. The DNA for the CDR3 is TGTGCCAGCAGTTTATCTAACAGAGCGGGGGAGCAGTACTTC. This codes for CASSLSNRAGEQYF.

This clonotype was counted between two and nine times. V is TRBV12-3 or TRBV12-4 and J is TRBJ2-7, with D perhaps assigned TRBD1 or TRBD2 (6 bases each). V was pared by 6 bases and J by 0 bases, with 15 bases between. This CDR3 contains 15 residues. Here the CDR3 DNA reads TGTGCCAGCAGCACAGGGTCGACTAGCTCCTACGAGCAGTACTTC. This gives the protein CASSTGSTSSYEQYF.

Written as DNA, the CDR3 is TGCAGTGCCAGTGGTCCGGGACAGCTCTTCTACGAGCAGTACTTC. As protein: CSASGPGQLFYEQYF. This sequence joins TRBV20-1 and TRBJ2-7, with 7 positions matching TRBD1. Germline CDR1 reads DFQATT; CDR2 reads SNEGSKA (reference sequence). The junction had 14 bases not matched to a gene; V was cut back by 6 bases and J by 3 bases. There are 15 residues in the CDR3.

In this sample, this clonotype turned up a few times. This chain links TRBV9 with TRBJ2-2; D possibly corresponds to TRBD2 (6 bases). The CDR3 totals 17 residues. Trimming removed 3 bases from V and 6 bases from J, with 21 bases in between. CDR1 SGDLS and CDR2 YYNGEE come from the germline V gene. CDR3 coding DNA: TGTGCCAGCAGCGAATTAACCCCAACGCGGGGCGCCGGGGAGCTGTTTTTT. This sequence encodes CASSELTPTRGAGELFF.

This clonotype was counted once. The V gene is TRBV7-9, the J gene TRBJ2-7; 9 bases agree with TRBD2. This CDR3 has 17 residues. Looked up from germline, CDR1 is SEHNR and CDR2 is FQNEAQ (reference sequence). V gave up 5 bases and J gave up 1 base; unmatched junction bases: 12. Here the CDR3 DNA reads TGTGCCAGCAGCCCCGCGTGGGCTAGCGGGGTTTCCTACGAGCAGTACTTC. It codes for CASSPAWASGVSYEQYF.

This rearrangement joins TRBV7-2 to TRBJ2-7; the D gene could be TRBD1 or TRBD2 (7 bases each). The V and J ends lost 0 bases and 6 bases respectively, with 12 bases between them. Germline CDR1 reads SGHTA; CDR2 reads FQGNSA. There are 14 residues in the CDR3. The CDR3 is CASSLAFRGGEQYF. CDR3 in DNA: TGTGCCAGCAGCTTAGCGTTCAGGGGGGGCGAGCAGTACTTC.

The chain has TRBV29-1 and TRBJ1-2; D perhaps matches TRBD1 (6 bases). V was trimmed by 4 bases and J by 4 bases, leaving 10 bases between them. Germline V gene lookup returns CDR1 SQVTM and CDR2 ANQGSEA. This CDR3 region has 12 residues. As DNA, the CDR3 is TGCAGCGTTGTTGGGGGCAGCTATGGCTACACCTTC. It encodes CSVVGGSYGYTF.

This clonotype was seen a handful of times. The V call is TRBV29-1, the J call TRBJ1-2; a possible D gene is TRBD1 (5 bases). Deletions cut 4 bases from V and 2 bases from J, with 8 bases between. The CDR3 is made up of 12 amino acids. From germline, CDR1 is SQVTM and CDR2 ANQGSEA. CDR3 nucleotides: TGCAGCGTTGTCCAGGGAAACTATGGCTACACCTTC. Protein: CSVVQGNYGYTF.

Many counts were recorded for this clonotype. The gene calls are TRBV7-6 and TRBJ2-7; D is tentatively TRBD1 or TRBD2 (5 bases each). Trimming took 5 bases from V and 5 from J, leaving 16 bases between them. The CDR3 consists of 14 residues. Germline loops: CDR1 SGHVS, CDR2 FNYEAQ. The CDR3 region is CASSVSGTVHEQYF. The CDR3, as DNA: TGTGCCAGCAGCGTTTCCGGGACGGTGCACGAGCAGTACTTC. The complete variable domain, with remaining parts taken from reference TRBV7-6 and TRBJ2-7, reads GAGVSQSPRYKVTKRGQDVALRCDPISGHVSLYWYRQALGQGPEFLTYFNYEAQQDKSGLPNDRFSAERPEGSISTLTIQRTEQRDSAMYRCASSVSGTVHEQYFGPGTRLTVT.

The rearrangement joins TRBV5-5 to TRBJ2-1; D is perhaps TRBD1 or TRBD2 (5 bases each). Trimming left V 4 bases short and J 2 bases short, with 16 bases between. The CDR3 totals 16 residues. Germline CDR1 SGHKS, CDR2 YYEKEE (reference sequence). CDR3 in amino acids: CASSGTTGTPYNEQFF. CDR3 coding DNA: TGTGCCAGCAGCGGTACAACCGGGACCCCCTACAATGAGCAGTTCTTC.

This clonotype came up a few times. V and J are TRBV7-2 and TRBJ2-3; D not resolved. V dropped 5 bases and J dropped 6 bases, with 12 bases sitting between them. The CDR3 length is 13 residues. In germline, CDR1 is SGHTA, CDR2 FQGNSA. The CDR3 coding sequence is TGTGCCAGCAGCAAAGAAACGTACGATACGCAGTATTTT. It is translated as CASSKETYDTQYF. The full variable domain, rest sourced from reference TRBV7-2 and TRBJ2-3, is GAGVSQSPSNKVTEKGKDVELRCDPISGHTALYWYRQSLGQGLEFLIYFQGNSAPDKSGLPSDRFSAERTGGSVSTLTIQRTQQEDSAVYLCASSKETYDTQYFGPGTRLTVL.

The chain carries TRBV7-3 and TRBJ2-1; tentatively, D is TRBD1 (6 bases). The CDR3 is 14 amino acids. Trimming shortened V by 6 bases and J by 1 base, and 10 bases separated the two germline ends. The germline CDR1 and CDR2 sequences are SGHTA and FQGTGA. The chain's CDR3 is CASSQGISYNEQFF. CDR3 DNA sequence: TGTGCCAGCAGTCAGGGGATTTCCTACAATGAGCAGTTCTTC.

The chain combines TRBV5-1 with TRBJ2-5; D not resolved. CDR1 and CDR2 from the germline V gene are SGHRS and YFSETQ. The CDR3 is 16 amino acids. V shed 4 bases and J shed 2 bases, with 18 bases lying between them. The CDR3 DNA reads as TGCGCCAGCAGCCTCCCACAGATACAGTTACAAGAGACCCAGTACTTC. This sequence encodes CASSLPQIQLQETQYF. Full variable domain (missing parts from reference TRBV5-1 and TRBJ2-5): KAGVTQTPRYLIKTRGQQVTLSCSPISGHRSVSWYQQTPGQGLQFLFEYFSETQRNKGNFPGRFSGRQFSNSRSEMNVSTLELGDSALYLCASSLPQIQLQETQYFGPGTRLLVL.